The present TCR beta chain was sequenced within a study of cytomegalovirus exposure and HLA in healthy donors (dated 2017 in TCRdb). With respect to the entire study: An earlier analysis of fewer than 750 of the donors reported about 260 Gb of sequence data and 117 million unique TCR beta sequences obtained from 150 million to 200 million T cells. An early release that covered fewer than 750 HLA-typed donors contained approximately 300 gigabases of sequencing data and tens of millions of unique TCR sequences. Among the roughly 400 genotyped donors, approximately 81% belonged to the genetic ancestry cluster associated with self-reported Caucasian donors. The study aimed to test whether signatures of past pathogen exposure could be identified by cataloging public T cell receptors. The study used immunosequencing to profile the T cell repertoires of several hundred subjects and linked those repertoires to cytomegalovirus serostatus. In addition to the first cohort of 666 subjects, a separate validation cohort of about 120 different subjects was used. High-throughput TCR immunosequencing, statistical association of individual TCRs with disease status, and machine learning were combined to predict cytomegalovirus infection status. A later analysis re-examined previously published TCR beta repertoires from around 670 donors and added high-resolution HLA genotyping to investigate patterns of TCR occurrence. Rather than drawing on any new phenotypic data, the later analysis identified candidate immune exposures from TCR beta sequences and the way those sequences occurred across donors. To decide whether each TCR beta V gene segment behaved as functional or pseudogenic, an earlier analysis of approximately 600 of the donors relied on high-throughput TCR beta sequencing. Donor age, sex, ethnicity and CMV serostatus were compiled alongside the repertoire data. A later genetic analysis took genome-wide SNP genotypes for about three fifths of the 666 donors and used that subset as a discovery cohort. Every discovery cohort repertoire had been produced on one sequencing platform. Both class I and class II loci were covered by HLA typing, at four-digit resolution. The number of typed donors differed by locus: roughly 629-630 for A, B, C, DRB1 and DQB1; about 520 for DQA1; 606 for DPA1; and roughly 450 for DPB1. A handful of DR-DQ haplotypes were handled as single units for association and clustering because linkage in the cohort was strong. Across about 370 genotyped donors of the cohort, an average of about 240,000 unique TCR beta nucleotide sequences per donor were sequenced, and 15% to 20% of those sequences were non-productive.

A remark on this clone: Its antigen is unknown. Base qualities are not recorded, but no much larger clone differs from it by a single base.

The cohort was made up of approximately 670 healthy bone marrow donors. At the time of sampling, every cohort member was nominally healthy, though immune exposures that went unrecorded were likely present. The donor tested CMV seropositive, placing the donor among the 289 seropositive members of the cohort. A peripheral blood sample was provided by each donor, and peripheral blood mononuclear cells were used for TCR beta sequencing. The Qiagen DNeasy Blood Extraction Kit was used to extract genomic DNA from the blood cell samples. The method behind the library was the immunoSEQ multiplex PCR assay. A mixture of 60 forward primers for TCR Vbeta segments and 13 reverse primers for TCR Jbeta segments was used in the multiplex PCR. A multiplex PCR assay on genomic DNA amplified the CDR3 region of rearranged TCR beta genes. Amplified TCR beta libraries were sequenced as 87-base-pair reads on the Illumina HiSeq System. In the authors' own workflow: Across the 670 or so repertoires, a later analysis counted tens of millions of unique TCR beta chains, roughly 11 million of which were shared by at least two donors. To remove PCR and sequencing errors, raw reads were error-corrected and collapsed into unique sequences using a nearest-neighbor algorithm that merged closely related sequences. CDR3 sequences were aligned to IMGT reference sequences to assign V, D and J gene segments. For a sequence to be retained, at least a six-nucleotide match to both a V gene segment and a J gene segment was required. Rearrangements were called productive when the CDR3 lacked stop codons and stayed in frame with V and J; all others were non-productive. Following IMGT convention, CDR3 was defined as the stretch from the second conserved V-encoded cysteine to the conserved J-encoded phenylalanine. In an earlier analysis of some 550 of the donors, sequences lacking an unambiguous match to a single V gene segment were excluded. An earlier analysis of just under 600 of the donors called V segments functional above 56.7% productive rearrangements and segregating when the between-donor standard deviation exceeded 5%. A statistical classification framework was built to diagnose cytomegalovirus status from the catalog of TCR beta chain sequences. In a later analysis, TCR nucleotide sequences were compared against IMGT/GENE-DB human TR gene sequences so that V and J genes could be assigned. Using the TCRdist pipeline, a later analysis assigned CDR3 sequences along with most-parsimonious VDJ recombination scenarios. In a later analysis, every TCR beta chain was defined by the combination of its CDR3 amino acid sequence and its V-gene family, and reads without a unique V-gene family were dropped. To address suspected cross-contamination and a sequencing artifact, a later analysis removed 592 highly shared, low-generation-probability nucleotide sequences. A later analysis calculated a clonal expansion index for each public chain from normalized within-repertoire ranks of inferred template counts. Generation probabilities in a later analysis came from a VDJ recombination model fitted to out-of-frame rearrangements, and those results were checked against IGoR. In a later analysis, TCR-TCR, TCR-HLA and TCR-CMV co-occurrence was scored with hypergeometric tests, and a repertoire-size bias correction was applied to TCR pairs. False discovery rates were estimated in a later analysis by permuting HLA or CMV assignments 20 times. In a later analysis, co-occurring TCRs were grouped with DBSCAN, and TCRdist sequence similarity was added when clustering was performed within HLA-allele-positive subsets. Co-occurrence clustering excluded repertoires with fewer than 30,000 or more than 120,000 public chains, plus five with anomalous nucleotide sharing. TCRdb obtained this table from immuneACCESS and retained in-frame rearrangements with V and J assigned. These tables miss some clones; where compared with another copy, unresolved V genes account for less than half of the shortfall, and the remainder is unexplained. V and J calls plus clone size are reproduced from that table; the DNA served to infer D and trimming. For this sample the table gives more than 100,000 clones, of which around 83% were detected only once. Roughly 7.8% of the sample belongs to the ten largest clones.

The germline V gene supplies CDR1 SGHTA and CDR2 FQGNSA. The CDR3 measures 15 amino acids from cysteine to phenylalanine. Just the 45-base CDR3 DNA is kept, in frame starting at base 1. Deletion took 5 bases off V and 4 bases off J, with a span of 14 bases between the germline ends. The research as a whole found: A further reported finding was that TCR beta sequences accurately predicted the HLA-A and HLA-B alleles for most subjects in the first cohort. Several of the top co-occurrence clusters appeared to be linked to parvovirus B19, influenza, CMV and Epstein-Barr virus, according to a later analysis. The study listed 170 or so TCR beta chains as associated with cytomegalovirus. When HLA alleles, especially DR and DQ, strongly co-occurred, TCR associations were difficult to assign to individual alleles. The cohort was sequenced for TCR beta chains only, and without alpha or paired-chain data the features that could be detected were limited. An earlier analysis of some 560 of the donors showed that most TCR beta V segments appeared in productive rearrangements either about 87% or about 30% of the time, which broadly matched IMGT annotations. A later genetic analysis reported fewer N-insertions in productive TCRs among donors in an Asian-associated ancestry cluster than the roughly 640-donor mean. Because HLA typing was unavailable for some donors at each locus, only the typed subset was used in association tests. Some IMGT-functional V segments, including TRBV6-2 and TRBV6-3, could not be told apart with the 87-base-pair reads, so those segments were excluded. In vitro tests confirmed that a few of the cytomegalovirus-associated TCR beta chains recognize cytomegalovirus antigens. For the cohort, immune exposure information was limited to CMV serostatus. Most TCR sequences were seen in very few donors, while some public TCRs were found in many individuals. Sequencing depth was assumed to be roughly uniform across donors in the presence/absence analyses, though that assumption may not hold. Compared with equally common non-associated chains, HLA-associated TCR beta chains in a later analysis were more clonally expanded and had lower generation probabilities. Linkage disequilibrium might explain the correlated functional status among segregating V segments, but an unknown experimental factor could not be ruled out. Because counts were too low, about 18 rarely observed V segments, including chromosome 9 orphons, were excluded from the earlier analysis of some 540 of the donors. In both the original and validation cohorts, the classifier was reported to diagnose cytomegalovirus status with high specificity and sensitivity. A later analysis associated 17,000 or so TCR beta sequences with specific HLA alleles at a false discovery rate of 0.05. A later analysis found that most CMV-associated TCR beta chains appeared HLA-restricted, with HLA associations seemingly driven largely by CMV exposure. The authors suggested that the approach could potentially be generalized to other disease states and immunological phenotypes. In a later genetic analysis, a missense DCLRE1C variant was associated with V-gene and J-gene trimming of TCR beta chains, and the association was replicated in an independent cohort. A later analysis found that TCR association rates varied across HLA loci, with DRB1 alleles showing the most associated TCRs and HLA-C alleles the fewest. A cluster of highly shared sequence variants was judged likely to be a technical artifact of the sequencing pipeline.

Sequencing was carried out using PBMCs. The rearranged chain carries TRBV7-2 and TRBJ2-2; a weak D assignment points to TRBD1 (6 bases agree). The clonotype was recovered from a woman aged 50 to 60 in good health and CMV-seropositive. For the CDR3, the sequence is CASSLYRDGTGELFF. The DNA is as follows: TGTGCCAGCAGCCTCTACAGGGATGGCACCGGGGAGCTGTTTTTT. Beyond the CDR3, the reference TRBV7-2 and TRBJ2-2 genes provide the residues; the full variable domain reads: GAGVSQSPSNKVTEKGKDVELRCDPISGHTALYWYRQSLGQGLEFLIYFQGNSAPDKSGLPSDRFSAERTGGSVSTLTIQRTQQEDSAVYLCASSLYRDGTGELFFGEGSRLTVL.